What follows are 2 T cell receptor beta chains derived from one specimen sequenced in a study of T cells after posttransplantation cyclophosphamide. Cyclophosphamide on days +3 and +4 followed busulfan-fludarabine conditioning and a marrow graft. Profiling relied on immunoSEQ multiplex PCR, and the TCRdb table lists in-frame clones only, not all of them. The sample has 8,000 or so clones; 90% are singletons. Material: CD4+ T cells sorted from blood, obtained approximately 190 weeks after allogeneic stem cell transplant with posttransplant cyclophosphamide. Every receptor here comes from a female patient aged 50-59 years who received an allogeneic stem cell transplant from a related donor, was CMV-positive, and had no GVHD. The graft donor may be the source of some T cells.

This clone was observed once. The chain couples TRBV7-3 to TRBJ2-2, with TRBD1 matching 8 bases. Trimming at V came to 5 bases and at J to 7 bases, leaving 3 bases not matched to a gene. The CDR3 has 13 amino acids. Germline lookup yields CDR1 SGHTA and CDR2 FQGTGA. CDR3 amino acids: CASSGQGFGELFF. The CDR3 DNA sequence: TGTGCCAGCAGCGGACAGGGATTCGGGGAGCTGTTTTTT.

The chain employs TRBV10-3 and TRBJ2-5; unclear D gene. The V gene lost 3 bases and the J gene lost 4 bases, with 15 bases spanning the gap. The CDR3 spans 15 residues. Germline CDR1 reads ENHRY; CDR2 reads SYGVKD. CDR3 amino acids: CAISDWPHPAETQYF. The DNA for the CDR3 is TGTGCCATCAGTGATTGGCCTCACCCTGCAGAGACCCAGTACTTC.